The 2 T cell receptor beta chains presented below share a single source sample, sequenced in a study of blood T cell repertoires in COVID-19. Data came from immunoSEQ multiplex PCR; TCRdb stores just in-frame clones and leaves some out. The data contain over 200,000 clones, roughly 89% of them singletons. The sample taken for sequencing was peripheral blood. These receptor sequences come from a man aged 55-75 years who had recovered from COVID-19.

The V call is TRBV7-2, the J call TRBJ2-7, with 8 nucleotides matching TRBD2. The CDR3 loop spans 14 amino acids. V gave up 7 bases and J gave up 0 bases; unmatched junction bases: 5. In germline, CDR1 is SGHTA, CDR2 FQGNSA. CDR3 region: CASTLSGDSYEQYF. Here the CDR3 DNA reads TGTGCCAGCACCCTTAGCGGGGACTCCTACGAGCAGTACTTC. Full variable domain (rest looked up from reference TRBV7-2 and TRBJ2-7): GAGVSQSPSNKVTEKGKDVELRCDPISGHTALYWYRQSLGQGLEFLIYFQGNSAPDKSGLPSDRFSAERTGGSVSTLTIQRTQQEDSAVYLCASTLSGDSYEQYFGPGTRLTVT.

This rearrangement joins TRBV27 to TRBJ2-7, with 7 nucleotides matching TRBD2. The CDR3 is made up of 14 amino acids. Germline CDR1 is MNHEY and CDR2 is SMNVEV (reference sequence). V shed 2 bases, J shed 6 bases, and the junction held 7 bases outside the gene matches. CDR3 amino acids: CASSLGLVKSEQYF. The CDR3 bases are TGTGCCAGCAGTTTAGGACTAGTGAAGAGCGAGCAGTACTTC.